This is a list of T cell receptor beta chains from one sample in a study of CD8 T cells in Susac syndrome. TCRdb re-analysed the immunoSEQ multiplex PCR reads in MiXCR, keeping a single row per CDR3 protein. The sample lists hundreds of thousands of distinct CDR3 sequences, approximately 92% occurring once. Sequenced material: CD4+ T cells from PBMCs. The receptor source for this set is a human donor with multiple sclerosis. The CDR3 runs from the conserved cysteine through the conserved F or W. A D gene is named only where the DNA matches it firmly. Size is omitted from some rows. Given values are once, few, many or a class for expanded clones.

abundance	v_gene	j_gene	d_gene	CDR3nt	CDR3aa
NA	TRBV10-3	TRBJ1-5	NA	TGTGCCATCGGGATGGACCGCAATCAGCCCCAGCATTTT	CAIGMDRNQPQHF
few	TRBV20-1	TRBJ2-5	NA	TGCAGTGCTAGAGGCGGCGGGGAAGAGACCCAGTACTTC	CSARGGGEETQYF
NA	TRBV20-1	TRBJ2-5	NA	TGCAGTGCTAGAGATCCCTACCACCAAGAGACCCAGTACTTC	CSARDPYHQETQYF
NA	TRBV30	TRBJ1-5	TRBD1	TGTGCCTGGGGGTCCGGGACAGGGAGTCAGCCCCAGCATTTT	CAWGSGTGSQPQHF
NA	TRBV10-2	TRBJ2-7	NA	TGCGCCAGCAGGGACATGGCGACAACCTACGAGCAGTACTTC	CASRDMATTYEQYF
NA	TRBV29-1	TRBJ1-1	NA	TGCAGCGTTGAACAGGGGTTGAACACTGAAGCTTTCTTT	CSVEQGLNTEAFF
NA	TRBV13	TRBJ2-3	TRBD1	TGTGCCAGCAGCCCCACAGGGGGCCCAGATACGCAGTATTTT	CASSPTGGPDTQYF
NA	TRBV20-1	TRBJ1-3	TRBD1	TGCAGTGCCCGGGGACAGGGCTATGGAAACACCATATATTTT	CSARGQGYGNTIYF
NA	TRBV11-2	TRBJ2-2	TRBD1	TGTGCCAGCAGCGATCCGGGACAGGGGGTGACCGGGGAGCTGTTTTTT	CASSDPGQGVTGELFF
NA	TRBV2	TRBJ2-5	NA	TGTGCCAGCAGGGCAGGGGCAGAGACCCAGTACTTC	CASRAGAETQYF
NA	TRBV30	TRBJ1-2	TRBD1	TGTGCCTGGAGTGAGGGACAGGGAGGCTATGGCTACACCTTC	CAWSEGQGGYGYTF
few	TRBV6-1	TRBJ2-2	TRBD2	TGTGCCAGCAGTGCCAAGACTAGCCATGGTTCGCTGTTTTTT	CASSAKTSHGSLFF
NA	TRBV27	TRBJ2-2	TRBD1	TGTGCCAGCAAACCCCCCGGGACAGGGGTTCCCGGGGAGCTGTTTTTT	CASKPPGTGVPGELFF
once	TRBV29-1	TRBJ1-1	TRBD1	TGCAGCGTCGCTAACAGGGGTGAGACTGAAGCTTTCTTT	CSVANRGETEAFF
NA	TRBV7-2	TRBJ2-5	NA	TGTGCCAGCAGCTCCAGTAACCAAGAGACCCAGTACTTC	CASSSSNQETQYF
NA	TRBV20-1	TRBJ2-1	NA	TGCAGTGCTAGAGATCCCAGGGGAAGTGGCAATGAGCAGTTCTTC	CSARDPRGSGNEQFF
NA	TRBV13	TRBJ2-1	NA	TGTGCCAGCAGCCCACCCGGTACCCGCTACAATGAGCAGTTCTTC	CASSPPGTRYNEQFF
NA	TRBV5-4	TRBJ2-7	NA	TGTGCCAGCAGCCGAGGGGCAGTGGAAGACGAGCAGTACTTC	CASSRGAVEDEQYF
NA	TRBV5-6	TRBJ1-2	NA	TGTGCCAGCAGCTTGGCGCACCGGGACTCGGGTGGTGGTGGCTACACCTTC	CASSLAHRDSGGGGYTF
NA	TRBV6-5	TRBJ2-6	TRBD1	TGTGCCAGCAGCCACAGGGGCTCTATGGCCAACGTCCTGACTTTC	CASSHRGSMANVLTF
NA	TRBV5-1	TRBJ1-4	NA	TGCGCCAGCAGCCCCGAGGTCTCGGCTAATGAAAAACTGTTTTTT	CASSPEVSANEKLFF
once	TRBV29-1	TRBJ2-5	NA	TGCAGCGCCCGTCAGGGGGAGACCCAGTACTTC	CSARQGETQYF
NA	TRBV3-1	TRBJ2-2	NA	TGTGCCAGTCCGGGACCTACCCCCGGGGAGCTGTTTTTT	CASPGPTPGELFF
NA	TRBV5-6	TRBJ2-5	NA	TGTGCCAGCAGCTTGGCCCTGTGGGGAGAGGAGACCCAGTACTTC	CASSLALWGEETQYF
NA	TRBV6-5	TRBJ1-1	NA	TGTGCCAGCAGCCTTACCGCGGGGGCTACTGAAGCTTTCTTT	CASSLTAGATEAFF
NA	TRBV20-1	TRBJ2-5	TRBD2	TGCAGTGCCCTCAATGGGCGGGAGGGAGAGACCCAGTACTTC	CSALNGREGETQYF
NA	TRBV18	TRBJ1-1	NA	TGTGCCAGCTCACCCCCGGGCGGGAGGGGTGAAGCTTTCTTT	CASSPPGGRGEAFF
NA	TRBV6-5	TRBJ1-2	TRBD1	TGTGCCAGCAGTTACACTACAGGGGAGCGAGGCTACACCTTC	CASSYTTGERGYTF
NA	TRBV20-1	TRBJ2-7	TRBD2	TGCAGTGCCGGGGGGAAGTACGAGCAGTACTTC	CSAGGKYEQYF
once	TRBV5-1	TRBJ2-3	NA	TGCGCCAGCAGCTTGGGGTACTCTGATACGCAGTATTTT	CASSLGYSDTQYF
NA	TRBV28	TRBJ1-5	NA	TGTGCCAGCAGTTTATTTCGCCCGACCCCCAATCAGCCCCAGCATTTT	CASSLFRPTPNQPQHF
NA	TRBV3-1	TRBJ2-7	NA	TGTGCCAGCAGCCAAGTTCGCTACGAGCAGTACTTC	CASSQVRYEQYF